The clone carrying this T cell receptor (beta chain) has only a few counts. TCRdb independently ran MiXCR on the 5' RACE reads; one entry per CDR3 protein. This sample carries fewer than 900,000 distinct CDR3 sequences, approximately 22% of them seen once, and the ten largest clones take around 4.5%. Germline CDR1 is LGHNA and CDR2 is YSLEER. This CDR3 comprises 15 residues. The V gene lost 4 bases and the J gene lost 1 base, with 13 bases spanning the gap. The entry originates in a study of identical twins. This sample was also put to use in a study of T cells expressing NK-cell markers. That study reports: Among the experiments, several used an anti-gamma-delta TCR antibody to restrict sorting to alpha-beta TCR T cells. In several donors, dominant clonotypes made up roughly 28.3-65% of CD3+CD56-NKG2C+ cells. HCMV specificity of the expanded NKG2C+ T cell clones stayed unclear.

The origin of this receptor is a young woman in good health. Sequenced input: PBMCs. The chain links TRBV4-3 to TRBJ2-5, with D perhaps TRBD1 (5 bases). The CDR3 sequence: CASSLSGKSQETQYF. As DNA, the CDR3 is TGCGCCAGCAGCCTCTCAGGGAAGTCCCAAGAGACCCAGTACTTC.